This T cell receptor (beta chain) stems from a study of PD-L1 blockade in urothelial cancer (dated by TCRdb to about 2017). General notes on the study: Every patient began therapy at some point between 2013 and 2015 and was given atezolizumab 1,200 mg intravenously every 3 weeks. About 90% of the 29 patients were males with bladder-origin urothelial cancer, and about 60% of the 29 reported a prior smoking history. An exploratory multi-omic analysis was conducted of the somatic, immune and clinical correlates of response to PD-L1 blockade with atezolizumab in urothelial cancer. Patients had an ECOG performance status of 0 or 1 and had received between 0 and 3 prior chemotherapy regimens. About 10 patients achieved durable clinical benefit and 20 did not. Blood samples gave median yields of around 140,000 T cells and over 80,000 unique TCRs, along with a median clonality of 0.080. TCR sequencing covered pretreatment tumor samples and matched, serially collected peripheral blood taken before and after atezolizumab treatment. Around 30 patients had pretreatment blood TCR-seq, around 25 had at least one posttreatment blood collection, and around 25 had tumor TCR-seq. In the same patients who had TCR sequencing, pretreatment tumors also underwent whole exome sequencing and RNA sequencing. Durable clinical benefit was defined as progression-free survival longer than 6 months, and TCR features were also tested against progression-free and overall survival. Blood samples were analyzed 3 weeks after the start of treatment (second dose) and 6 weeks after the start of treatment.

Concerning this clone itself: Its antigen remains unidentified. No base qualities exist here, and no much larger clone lies one base off it.

From the cysteine through the phenylalanine, the CDR3 covers 17 amino acids. Only the CDR3 DNA stays, 51 bases, in frame from base 1. From V the trimming removes 11 bases and from J it removes 4 bases, while the gene matches leave 15 bases of the junction unaccounted for. As encoded in the germline V gene, CDR1 is MDHEN while CDR2 is SYDVKM. To estimate absolute template abundance from read counts, synthetic TCR analog templates were spiked into each PCR. TCRbeta CDR3 regions were amplified from genomic DNA with bias-controlled V and J gene primers using the immunoSEQ assay. Rearranged TCRbeta segments were sequenced at approximately 20X coverage. The source study handled its data this way. Clustering was used to correct sequencing errors, and CDR3s were annotated against IMGT so that V, D and J genes could be assigned. Downstream analyses used only productive TCRbeta rearrangements, leaving out any out-of-frame or stop-codon sequences. Clonality was calculated as one minus the Shannon entropy normalized by the log of the number of unique productive sequences. Clones differing between time points or between blood and tumor were identified using Fisher's exact test with Benjamini-Hochberg correction, with an adjusted p below 0.01 applied as the threshold. TCRdb took over this immuneACCESS table, retaining in-frame rearrangements with V and J assigned. Such tables are incomplete; in checked studies, under half of the missing clones stem from an unresolved V gene, and the remainder is unexplained. That table is the source of V, J and clone size, and D and trimming were worked out from the DNA. The sample data list roughly 67,000 clones, and approximately 86% of these were observed just once. The ten most abundant clones make up about 15% of the sample.

The time point label for this specimen denotes: pretreatment peripheral blood. The cohort comprised 29 patients with locally advanced or metastatic urothelial carcinoma treated at Memorial Sloan Kettering on a trial protocol. Peripheral blood mononuclear cells were collected pretreatment and during treatment, with between 1 and 8 total time points per patient. The Qiagen DNeasy Blood extraction kit was used to purify genomic DNA from total PBMCs and tumor samples. Collected pretreatment and during treatment, PBMCs were isolated and stored as previously described. Study-level results and caveats: At 3 weeks after the start of treatment, tumor-associated TCR clones in peripheral blood had expanded more in patients with durable benefit (n ≈ 22, p = 0.022). Because of the small sample size (n of about 30) and the many exploratory analyses performed, the results are intended to be regarded as hypothesis-generating. Improved progression-free and overall survival was found to be associated with pretreatment peripheral blood TCR clonality below the median.

The chain uses TRBV28 and TRBJ2-7; 15 of the junction bases match TRBD2. The sequenced sample was PBMCs, obtained around atezolizumab (anti-PD-L1) treatment. This TCR was sampled from a man in his sixties with urothelial cancer. The CDR3 protein: CASQGQGLAGGLYEQYF. The nucleotide sequence is TGTGCCTCACAGGGACAGGGACTAGCGGGGGGTTTGTACGAGCAGTACTTC.